These 9 T cell receptor beta chains share one sample of origin, sequenced in a study of Ad26.COV2.S vaccination and SARS-CoV-2 variants. Treatment here: 19 received Ad26.COV2.S at low or high dose, single or two shots; 5 received placebo; per-sample allocation not given. Day 63 following the first vaccine or placebo injection was when the samples were taken. Method: immunoSEQ multiplex PCR; TCRdb's copy keeps in-frame clones and lacks some. The sample has more than 250,000 clones, more than 70% seen once; the top ten hold around 3%. Material: peripheral blood, obtained in a trial of Ad26.COV2.S vaccine versus placebo. Receptors were obtained from a person aged 18 to 59 who received the Ad26.COV2.S COVID-19 vaccine or a placebo.

V gene TRBV7-9 combines with J gene TRBJ2-7; either TRBD1 or TRBD2 may fit D (5 bases each). CDR1 and CDR2 from the germline V gene are SEHNR and FQNEAQ (reference sequence). Deletions cut 0 bases from V and 1 base from J, with 13 bases between. The CDR3 is 16 residues long. DNA of the CDR3: TGTGCCAGCAGCTTAGCGTGGGGTGGGGGATCCTACGAGCAGTACTTC. Protein product: CASSLAWGGGSYEQYF.

In the case of this clone: A much more abundant neighbour one base away suggests this may be a read error. This sample includes further DNA sequences coding for the same CDR3. The chain carries TRBV30 and TRBJ1-5, with D unclear. The germline gives CDR1 GTSNPN, CDR2 SVGIG (reference sequence). With 0 bases removed from V and 1 base from J, the gap between germline ends came to 1 base. The CDR3 is 12 residues long. The CDR3 coding sequence is TGTGCCTGGAGTGTGAGCAATCAGCCCCAGCATTTT. This sequence encodes CAWSVSNQPQHF.

The J gene is TRBJ2-7, the V gene TRBV5-1; 8 positions match TRBD1. CDR1 is SGHRS, CDR2 YFSETQ, per germline. This CDR3 region has 15 residues. V shed 3 bases, J shed 0 bases, and the junction held 5 bases outside the gene matches. CDR3 nucleotide sequence: TGCGCCAGCAGCTCTTGGACAGGGCCCTCCTACGAGCAGTACTTC. Translating it yields CASSSWTGPSYEQYF.

The chain couples TRBV10-3 to TRBJ1-5, with 11 bases aligning to TRBD1. The trim removed 3 bases at V and 3 bases at J, leaving 7 bases unmatched. The germline V gene has CDR1 ENHRY and CDR2 SYGVKD. The CDR3 spans 17 residues. DNA of the CDR3: TGTGCCATCAGTGAACCTGGACAGGGGGCAGACAATCAGCCCCAGCATTTT. Its translation is CAISEPGQGADNQPQHF.

The V call is TRBV28, the J call TRBJ1-1; 9 bases agree with TRBD1. Germline-derived CDR1 and CDR2 are MDHEN and SYDVKM. V shed 7 bases and J 1 base; nucleotides not matched to a gene: 4. CDR3 size: 14 residues. The CDR3 is CASNQGQGNTEAFF. The DNA of the CDR3 is TGTGCCAGCAACCAGGGACAGGGGAACACTGAAGCTTTCTTT.

CDR3 amino acids: CASSRRGEKLFF. CDR3 DNA sequence: TGTGCCAGCAGCCGCCGAGGGGAAAAACTGTTTTTT. The rearrangement links TRBV7-8 to TRBJ1-4; unclear D gene. Germline CDR1 and CDR2: SGHVS and FQNEAQ. V gave up 5 bases and J gave up 8 bases, with 9 bases separating them. This CDR3 has 12 amino acids.

This rearrangement joins TRBV30 to TRBJ1-1; D might be TRBD1 (5 bases). CDR3 size: 13 residues. Trimming shortened V by 3 bases and J by 5 bases, and 13 bases separated the two germline ends. In germline, CDR1 is GTSNPN, CDR2 SVGIG (reference sequence). CDR3 loop: CAWSREAGTEAFF. The CDR3 DNA follows: TGTGCCTGGAGCCGCGAGGCAGGGACTGAAGCTTTCTTT.

The chain uses TRBV11-2 and TRBJ1-2, with a tentative D call TRBD1 (6 bases). Germline V gene lookup returns CDR1 SGHAT and CDR2 FQNNGV. The CDR3 consists of 13 residues. With 3 bases removed from V and 7 bases from J, the gap between germline ends came to 12 bases. CDR3 nucleotide sequence: TGTGCCAGCAGCTTCGGGGGGCCTGGTGGCTACACCTTC. Amino acids: CASSFGGPGGYTF.

This chain's CDR3 is CASSQTPYEQYF. The CDR3 DNA reads TGTGCCAGTAGTCAGACCCCCTACGAGCAGTACTTC. This chain links TRBV19 with TRBJ2-7; D is ambiguous. Deletions cut 5 bases from V and 2 bases from J, with 7 bases between. The V gene's germline CDR1 is LNHDA and CDR2 SQIVND (reference sequence). The CDR3 is 12 residues long.